These 14 T cell receptor beta chains were sequenced from one sample in a study of T cell responses to AZD1222 COVID-19 vaccine. Sequencing was performed with immunoSEQ multiplex PCR; in TCRdb, only in-frame clones are kept and a portion is missing. The sample shows some 110,000 clones, 75% to 90% of them seen only once. Sequencing was performed on peripheral blood, taken 28 days after the second AZD1222 dose. The receptor source for this set is an adult who received the AZD1222 COVID-19 vaccine.

The chain has TRBV5-6 and TRBJ1-4; 9 bases align to TRBD1. CDR1 and CDR2 from the germline V gene are SGHDT and YYEEEE. V shed 5 bases and J 6 bases; nucleotides not matched to a gene: 11. The CDR3 runs 16 residues. CDR3: CASSYRDRVWYEKLFF. The CDR3 DNA is TGTGCCAGCAGTTACCGGGACAGGGTTTGGTATGAAAAACTGTTTTTT.

The chain uses TRBV20-1 and TRBJ2-1; TRBD2 matches at 9 bases. Germline trimming cut 3 bases from V and 0 bases from J; bases unmatched to any gene: 3. CDR1 is DFQATT and CDR2 is SNEGSKA in the germline V gene (reference sequence). This CDR3 has 15 amino acids. CDR3 sequence reads: CSASSGSLSYNEQFF. Here the CDR3 DNA reads TGCAGTGCTAGTAGCGGGAGTCTCTCCTACAATGAGCAGTTCTTC.

The genes are TRBV24-1 and TRBJ2-7; possible D gene TRBD1, 6 bases. Germline CDR1 is KGHDR and CDR2 is SFDVKD. The V end was cut by 4 bases, the J end by 0 bases, with 12 bases between. The CDR3 extends over 15 amino acids. The CDR3 DNA reads TGTGCCACCAGTGACTCGACAGGAGGCTCCTACGAGCAGTACTTC. Its translation is CATSDSTGGSYEQYF.

V and J are TRBV7-2 and TRBJ2-1; D is perhaps TRBD2 (6 bases). Trimming took 1 base from V and 3 from J, leaving 19 bases between them. In germline, CDR1 is SGHTA, CDR2 FQGNSA. The CDR3 has 18 amino acids. The CDR3 loop is CASSLGQGGAGYYNEQFF. The CDR3, as DNA: TGTGCCAGCAGCTTAGGGCAAGGCGGGGCCGGCTACTACAATGAGCAGTTCTTC.

The V call is TRBV15, the J call TRBJ2-7; D call uncertain. From germline, CDR1 is LNHNV and CDR2 YYDKDF (reference sequence). V shed 4 bases and J shed 6 bases, with 22 bases lying between them. This CDR3 is 16 amino acids long. The chain's CDR3 is CATSNRPIRLWAEQYF. The DNA of the CDR3 is TGTGCCACCAGCAACCGACCGATACGTTTATGGGCCGAGCAGTACTTC.

This clone appeared a single time. The V call is TRBV7-3, the J call TRBJ2-1; maybe TRBD1 (7 bases). From germline, CDR1 is SGHTA and CDR2 FQGTGA. V lost 4 bases and J lost 5, with 15 bases in between. This CDR3 contains 15 residues. DNA of the CDR3: TGTGCCAGCAGCTCGGAGCCAGGGGGGAACAATGAGCAGTTCTTC. Residues: CASSSEPGGNNEQFF.

The chain links TRBV19 to TRBJ2-2; TRBD1 might be the D (6 bases). This CDR3 has 17 amino acids. Germline V lookup: CDR1 LNHDA, CDR2 SQIVND (reference sequence). V was cut by 3 bases and J by 5 bases, with 19 bases left in between. The CDR3 here is CASSINAGVGNTGELFF. CDR3 in DNA: TGTGCCAGTAGTATCAATGCAGGGGTTGGGAATACCGGGGAGCTGTTTTTT.

The rearrangement joins TRBV19 to TRBJ2-1; 8 bases map to TRBD1. The germline gives CDR1 LNHDA, CDR2 SQIVND (reference sequence). This CDR3 region has 13 residues. V gave up 5 bases and J gave up 12 bases; unmatched junction bases: 9. This chain's CDR3 is CASSLPGQGRQFF. CDR3 in DNA: TGTGCCAGTAGTCTCCCAGGACAGGGACGGCAGTTCTTC.

This chain connects TRBV14 to TRBJ2-1; TRBD2 matches at 12 bases. The CDR3 contains 19 residues. Looked up from germline, CDR1 is SGHDN and CDR2 is FVKESK. With 0 bases clipped from V and 3 bases from J, the junction kept 9 bases outside the gene matches. DNA for the CDR3: TGTGCCAGCAGCCAAGAGGGCAGACTAGCGGGAGAACACTACAATGAGCAGTTCTTC. It is translated as CASSQEGRLAGEHYNEQFF.

The gene calls are TRBV27 and TRBJ2-5; D is ambiguous. The V gene's germline CDR1 is MNHEY and CDR2 SMNVEV (reference sequence). CDR3 size: 12 residues. V was cut by 6 bases and J by 5 bases, with 10 bases left in between. The CDR3 is CASRNRGETQYF. DNA of the CDR3: TGTGCCAGCAGAAATCGTGGGGAGACCCAGTACTTC.

The chain uses TRBV7-9 and TRBJ1-2; 7 bases line up with TRBD1. Germline V gene data show CDR1 as SEHNR and CDR2 as FQNEAQ (reference sequence). The CDR3 spans 13 residues. Losses at the gene ends were 5 bases for V and 5 bases for J; bases not matched to a gene: 5. CDR3 coding DNA: TGTGCCAGCAGCGTAGGGACAGCTTATGGCTACACCTTC. Amino acids: CASSVGTAYGYTF.

Only one count was recorded for this clone. The chain employs TRBV10-3 and TRBJ1-6; no definite D call. Trimming pared 7 bases from V and 4 bases from J, leaving 8 bases between. CDR3 length: 13 amino acids. CDR1 is ENHRY, CDR2 SYGVKD, per germline. The CDR3 loop is CAIMEQYNSPLHF. The CDR3 bases are TGTGCCATCATGGAACAGTATAATTCACCCCTCCACTTT.

This chain joins TRBV6-2 or TRBV6-3 and TRBJ2-1; 9 bases agree with TRBD2. Germline-derived CDR1 and CDR2 are MNHEY and SVGEGT. J lost 4 bases, V lost 6 bases, and 13 bases had no gene match. The CDR3 runs to 17 residues. In nucleotides, the CDR3 is TGTGCCAGCAGCCTCCGGCCTAGCGGGACACATTACAATGAGCAGTTCTTC. Amino acid sequence: CASSLRPSGTHYNEQFF.

V is TRBV9 and J is TRBJ2-1; the D gene is possibly TRBD2 (6 bases). Trimming left V 4 bases short and J 6 bases short, with 17 bases between. Germline CDR1 SGDLS, CDR2 YYNGEE. The CDR3 contains 15 residues. The CDR3 DNA sequence: TGTGCCAGCAGCACGGGAGCATCATTAGGCAATGAGCAGTTCTTC. As protein: CASSTGASLGNEQFF.